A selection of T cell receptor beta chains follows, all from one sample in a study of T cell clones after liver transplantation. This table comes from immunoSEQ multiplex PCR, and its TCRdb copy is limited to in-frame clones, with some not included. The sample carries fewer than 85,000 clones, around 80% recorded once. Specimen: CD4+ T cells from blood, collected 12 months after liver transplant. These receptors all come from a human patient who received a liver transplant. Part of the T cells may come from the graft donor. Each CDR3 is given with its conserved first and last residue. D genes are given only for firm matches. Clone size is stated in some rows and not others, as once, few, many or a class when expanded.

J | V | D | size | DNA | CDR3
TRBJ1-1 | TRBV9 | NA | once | TGTGCCAGCAGTCAAAGTTGGGTAAACACTGAAGCTTTCTTT | CASSQSWVNTEAFF
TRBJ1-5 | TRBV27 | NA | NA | TGTGCCAGCAGTTTAATGGCGGGCCCTGGGAAGCCCCAGCATTTT | CASSLMAGPGKPQHF
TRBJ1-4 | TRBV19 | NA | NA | TGTGCCAGTAGTATTCCTCGAGCGGATGAAAAACTGTTTTTT | CASSIPRADEKLFF
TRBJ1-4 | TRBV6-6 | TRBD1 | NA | TGTGCCAGCAGTTCCCGACAGGGGTCTGATGAAAAACTGTTTTTT | CASSSRQGSDEKLFF
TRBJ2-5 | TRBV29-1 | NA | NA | TGCAGCTTAGGGGTTCAAGAGACCCAGTACTTC | CSLGVQETQYF
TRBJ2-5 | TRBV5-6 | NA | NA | TGTGCCAGCAGCTATCAAGAGACCCAGTACTTC | CASSYQETQYF
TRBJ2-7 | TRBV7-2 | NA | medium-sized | TGTGCCAGCAGCCAGGGGGGGGCGGGCTCCTACGAGCAGTACTTC | CASSQGGAGSYEQYF
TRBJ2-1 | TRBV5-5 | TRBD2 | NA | TGTGCCAGCAGCTTGGCCGGAGCGGGAGGCAGCAATGAGCAGTTCTTC | CASSLAGAGGSNEQFF
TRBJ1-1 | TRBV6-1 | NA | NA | TGTGCCAGCAGTGATATGGGCAGGCCGAGGACTGAAGCTTTCTTT | CASSDMGRPRTEAFF
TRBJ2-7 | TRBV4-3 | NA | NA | TGCGCCAGCAGCCAAGTGATAGGGGCGGCCTACGAGCAGTACTTC | CASSQVIGAAYEQYF
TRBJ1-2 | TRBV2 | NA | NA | TGTGCCAGCACCCTGGACAGCTCCGCTGGTGGCTACACCTTC | CASTLDSSAGGYTF
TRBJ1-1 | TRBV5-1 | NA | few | TGCGCCAGCAGCTTGGCCAGGATGAACACTGAAGCTTTCTTT | CASSLARMNTEAFF
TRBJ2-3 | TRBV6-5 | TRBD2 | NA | TGTGCCAGCAGTCCACTAGCGGGGAGCACAGATACGCAGTATTTT | CASSPLAGSTDTQYF
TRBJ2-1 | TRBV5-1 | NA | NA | TGCGCCAGCAGCCCCCGACAGGCAAGCTCCTACAATGAGCAGTTCTTC | CASSPRQASSYNEQFF
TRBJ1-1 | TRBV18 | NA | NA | TGTGCCAGCTCACCACGGGGTATGAACACTGAAGCTTTCTTT | CASSPRGMNTEAFF
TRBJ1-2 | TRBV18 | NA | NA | TGTGCCAGCTCACCACCGCCTAACTATGGCTACACCTTC | CASSPPPNYGYTF
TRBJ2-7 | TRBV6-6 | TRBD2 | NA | TGTGCCAGCAGTTACGGACTAGAGGGCCACGAGCAGTACTTC | CASSYGLEGHEQYF
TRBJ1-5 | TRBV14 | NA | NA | TGTGCCAGCTCCAGGGGCAATCAGCCCCAGCATTTT | CASSRGNQPQHF
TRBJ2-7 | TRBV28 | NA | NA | TGTGCCAGCAGTTCGCCCCTTGGGACCTTCAAGGGCGAGCAGTACTTC | CASSSPLGTFKGEQYF
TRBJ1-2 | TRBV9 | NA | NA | TGTGCCAGCAGCGTAAGGGGAGATAACTATGGCTACACCTTC | CASSVRGDNYGYTF
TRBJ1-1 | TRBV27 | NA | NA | TGTGCCAGCAGTTTGGAGGTCTACACTGAAGCTTTCTTT | CASSLEVYTEAFF
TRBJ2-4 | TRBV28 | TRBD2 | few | TGTGCCAGCAGTTTCGCTAGCGGAAACATTCAGTACTTC | CASSFASGNIQYF
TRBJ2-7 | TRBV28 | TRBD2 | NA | TGTGCCAGCAGGGCAACAGCGGGAGTCTCCTACGAGCAGTACTTC | CASRATAGVSYEQYF
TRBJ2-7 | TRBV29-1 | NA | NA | TGCAGCGTTGAAAGTAAAAACTCCTACGAGCAGTACTTC | CSVESKNSYEQYF
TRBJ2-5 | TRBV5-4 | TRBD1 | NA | TGTGCCAGCAGTCCCTCCCGGACAGGGGGAGAGACCCAGTACTTC | CASSPSRTGGETQYF
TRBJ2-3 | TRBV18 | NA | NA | TGTGCCAGCTCACCACGGAGCACGAAGGCAACAGATACGCAGTATTTT | CASSPRSTKATDTQYF
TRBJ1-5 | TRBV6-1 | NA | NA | TGTGCCAGCAGTGAATTTTGGAATCAGCCCCAGCATTTT | CASSEFWNQPQHF
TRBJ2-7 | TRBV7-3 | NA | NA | TGTGCCAGCAGCCAGGGGGGGCAATACGAGCAGTACTTC | CASSQGGQYEQYF
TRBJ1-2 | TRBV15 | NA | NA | TGTGCCACCAGCAGAGATATCTGGCAGGACCGAGAGAATGGCTACACCTTC | CATSRDIWQDRENGYTF
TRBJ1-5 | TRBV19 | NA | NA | TGTGCCAGTACCCCTAAGAACGTGGGGACTCAGCCCCAGCATTTT | CASTPKNVGTQPQHF
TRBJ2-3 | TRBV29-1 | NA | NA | TGCAGCGTATCAAAAGATACGCAGTATTTT | CSVSKDTQYF
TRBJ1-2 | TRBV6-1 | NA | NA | TGTGCCAGCAGTTACCGAGGGGTTCAAACCTTC | CASSYRGVQTF
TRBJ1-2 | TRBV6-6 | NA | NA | TGTGCCAGCAGGTCACAGGCCTATGGCTACACCTTC | CASRSQAYGYTF
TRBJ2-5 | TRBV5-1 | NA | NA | TGCGCCAGCAGCTCACGTGGGGTGGAAGAGACCCAGTACTTC | CASSSRGVEETQYF
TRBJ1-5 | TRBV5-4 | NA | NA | TGTGCCAGCAGCTCCCAGGGTAATAGCAATCAGCCCCAGCATTTT | CASSSQGNSNQPQHF
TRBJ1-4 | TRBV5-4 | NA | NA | TGTGCCAGCAGCGTCCAGGGGAGGACTAATGAAAAACTGTTTTTT | CASSVQGRTNEKLFF
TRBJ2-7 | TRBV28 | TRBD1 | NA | TGTGCCACTATCGACAGGGCTACCTACGAGCAGTACTTC | CATIDRATYEQYF
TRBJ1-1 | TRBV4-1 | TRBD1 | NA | TGCGCCAGCAGCCCCGAAAGACAGGGCGAAGCTTTCTTT | CASSPERQGEAFF
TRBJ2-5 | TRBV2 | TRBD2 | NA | TGTGCCAGCAGTGTCCTAGCGGGAGTAGAGACCCAGTACTTC | CASSVLAGVETQYF
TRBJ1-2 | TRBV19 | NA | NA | TGTGCCACCCGGGGGGTCGGGGACTATGGCTACACCTTC | CATRGVGDYGYTF
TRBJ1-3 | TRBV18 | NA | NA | TGTGCCAGCTCACCAGGTTCGGGCTCTGGAAACACCATATATTTT | CASSPGSGSGNTIYF
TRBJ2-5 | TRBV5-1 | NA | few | TGCGCCAGCAGCTTGGCCCTCCATGAGACCCAGTACTTC | CASSLALHETQYF